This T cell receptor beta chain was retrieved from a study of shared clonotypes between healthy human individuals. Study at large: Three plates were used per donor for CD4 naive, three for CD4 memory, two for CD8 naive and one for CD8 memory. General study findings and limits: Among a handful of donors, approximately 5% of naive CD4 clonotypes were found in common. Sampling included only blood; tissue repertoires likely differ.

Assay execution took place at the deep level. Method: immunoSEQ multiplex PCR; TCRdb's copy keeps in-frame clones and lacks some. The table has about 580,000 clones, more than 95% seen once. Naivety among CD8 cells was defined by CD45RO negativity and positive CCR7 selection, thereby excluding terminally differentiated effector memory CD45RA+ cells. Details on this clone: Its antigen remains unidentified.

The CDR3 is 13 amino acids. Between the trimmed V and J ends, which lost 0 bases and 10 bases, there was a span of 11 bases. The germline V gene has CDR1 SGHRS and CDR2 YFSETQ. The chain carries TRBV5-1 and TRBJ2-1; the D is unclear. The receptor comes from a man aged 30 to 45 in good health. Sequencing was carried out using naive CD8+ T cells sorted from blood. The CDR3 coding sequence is TGCGCCAGCAGCTTGGGCGGCCTCAGGGAGCAGTTCTTC. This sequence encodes CASSLGGLREQFF. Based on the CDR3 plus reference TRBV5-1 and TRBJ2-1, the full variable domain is KAGVTQTPRYLIKTRGQQVTLSCSPISGHRSVSWYQQTPGQGLQFLFEYFSETQRNKGNFPGRFSGRQFSNSRSEMNVSTLELGDSALYLCASSLGGLREQFFGPGTRLTVL.